One and the same sample provided the 8 T cell receptor beta chains below, sequenced in a study of T cells in narcolepsy. Profiled with immunoSEQ multiplex PCR; TCRdb holds only in-frame clones, not every one. The sample consists of 25,000 to 35,000 clones, about four fifths of them appearing once. The source material was CD45RA- memory CD4+ T cells from PBMCs. Receptor source: a human donor with narcolepsy.

This rearrangement joins TRBV4-1 to TRBJ1-2; 8 bases map to TRBD1. V lost 1 base, J lost 3 bases, and 4 bases stayed unmatched. Germline CDR1 is MGHRA and CDR2 is YSYEKL. The CDR3 has 15 residues. CDR3 sequence: CASSQAGGSDYGYTF. The DNA of the CDR3 is TGCGCCAGCAGCCAAGCAGGGGGCAGCGACTATGGCTACACCTTC.

This clone was detected a few times. This sequence joins TRBV27 and TRBJ2-3; 8 bases agree with TRBD2. The CDR3 length is 16 residues. V was clipped by 5 bases and J by 5 bases; unmatched bases: 12. The germline gives CDR1 MNHEY, CDR2 SMNVEV (reference sequence). The CDR3 region has the DNA TGTGCCAGCAGTCCCTCCCAGCGGGGGAGTAGAGATACGCAGTATTTT. Its translation is CASSPSQRGSRDTQYF.

The J gene is TRBJ2-2, the V gene TRBV7-2; TRBD2 is a possible D gene (7 bases). Germline values: CDR1 SGHTA, CDR2 FQGNSA. Between the trimmed V and J ends, which lost 1 base and 5 bases, there was a span of 11 bases. This CDR3 spans 15 amino acids. The CDR3 DNA is TGTGCCAGCAGCTTAGTGGGGGGGCGGACCGGGGAGCTGTTTTTT. Translating it yields CASSLVGGRTGELFF.

The chain combines TRBV7-2 with TRBJ2-3; D gene unclear. The CDR3 extends over 14 amino acids. Germline CDR1 SGHTA, CDR2 FQGNSA. Trimming left V 3 bases short and J 2 bases short, with 9 bases between. The CDR3 reads CASSLRTTTDTQYF. The CDR3 bases are TGTGCCAGCAGCTTGAGGACGACCACAGATACGCAGTATTTT.

CDR3 region: CSGPLTDTQYF. Here the CDR3 DNA reads TGCAGTGGGCCACTCACAGATACGCAGTATTTT. The chain employs TRBV20-1 and TRBJ2-3; D is ambiguous. The CDR3 is 11 amino acids. Germline values: CDR1 DFQATT, CDR2 SNEGSKA (reference sequence). Trimming removed 7 bases from V and 2 bases from J, with 7 bases in between.

The rearrangement links TRBV30 to TRBJ2-7; D might be TRBD1 (5 bases). Trimming pared 7 bases from V and 0 bases from J, leaving 13 bases between. CDR3 size: 13 residues. The germline V gene encodes CDR1 GTSNPN and CDR2 SVGIG (reference sequence). CDR3 bases: TGTGCCTCCACATGGGGCAGCTCCTACGAGCAGTACTTC. Translating it yields CASTWGSSYEQYF.

This clone was recorded once. This rearrangement joins TRBV6-6 to TRBJ1-6, with D maybe TRBD1 (6 bases). The CDR3 is made up of 14 amino acids. The V end was cut by 2 bases, the J end by 8 bases, with 10 bases between. Germline loops: CDR1 MNHNY, CDR2 SVGAGI (reference sequence). The CDR3 loop reads CASSYKGGDSPLHF. In DNA, the CDR3 is TGTGCCAGCAGTTACAAGGGGGGGGATTCACCCCTCCACTTT.

The chain has TRBV12-5 and TRBJ1-1; the D gene is possibly TRBD1 (5 bases). CDR1 LGHNT and CDR2 FRNRAP come from the germline V gene. The CDR3 covers 14 residues. Trimming stripped 3 bases from V and 0 bases from J, with 8 bases between. In DNA form, the CDR3 reads TGTGCTAGTGGTTTAGGGGATGTGAACACTGAAGCTTTCTTT. It specifies CASGLGDVNTEAFF.